Shown below are 17 T cell receptor beta chains from a single sample sequenced in a study of low-dose radiotherapy and immunotherapy resistance in tumors. Time point denoted: after trial treatment. Treatment indicated: LDRT plus nivolumab, ipilimumab, low-dose cyclophosphamide and aspirin (RACIN trial). Alpha and beta chains were covered, as first-strand cDNA relied on TRAV- and TRBV-specific primers. Amplification, which lasted approximately 19 PCR cycles, used a constant-region primer and V-primer adapter to amplify TCRs. MiXCR was run by TCRdb on the reads, yielding one entry per CDR3 protein. The table includes about 30,000 distinct CDR3 sequences, approximately 49% detected once. Source: PBMCs, taken after low-dose radiotherapy plus immunotherapy. The receptor set was obtained from a male donor with gallbladder cancer.

This clonotype was counted a few times. J is TRBJ1-6 and V is TRBV3-1; D unclear. Germline assignment: CDR1 LGHDT and CDR2 YNNKEL (reference sequence). The length of the CDR3 is 14 residues. Between the trimmed V and J ends, which lost 1 base and 9 bases, there was a span of 10 bases. The CDR3 nucleotides read TGTGCCAGCAGCCAAGCAGCCGGCGGTTCACCCCTCCACTTT. Translation gives CASSQAAGGSPLHF.

J is TRBJ2-7 and V is TRBV5-4; 7 positions match TRBD1. Germline V lookup: CDR1 SGHNT, CDR2 YYREEE (reference sequence). The ends lost 4 bases at V and 2 bases at J; junction bases unmatched: 9. This CDR3 has 15 amino acids. Here the CDR3 DNA reads TGTGCCAGCAGCCCGGAAAGGGACAGAACCTACGAGCAGTACTTC. As protein: CASSPERDRTYEQYF.

The V and J genes are TRBV21-1 and TRBJ2-5; the DNA was not used to check the table's D call, TRBD1. TRBV21-1 is a known pseudogene. The CDR3 runs 14 residues. CDR3 sequence: CASSGQPGPETQYF. CDR3 in DNA: TGTGCCAGCAGCGGACAGCCGGGGCCAGAGACCCAGTACTTC.

This clonotype is medium-sized (0.01 to 0.1%). The rearrangement uses TRBV6-2 or TRBV6-3 and TRBJ2-3; tentatively, D is TRBD1 (6 bases). Trimming cost V 2 bases and J 4 bases, with 10 bases left between them. This CDR3 is 14 amino acids long. Germline lookup yields CDR1 MNHEY and CDR2 SVGEGT. CDR3 DNA: TGTGCCAGCAGTTACCGAACAGGGTCAGATACGCAGTATTTT. This encodes CASSYRTGSDTQYF.

The V and J genes are TRBV5-1 and TRBJ2-1; TRBD2 agrees at 8 bases. The CDR3 has 14 residues. With 3 bases clipped from V and 5 bases from J, the junction kept 4 bases outside the gene matches. Per the germline V gene, CDR1 is SGHRS and CDR2 is YFSETQ. The CDR3 nucleotides read TGCGCCAGCAGCTCGGCGGGGGGCAACAATGAGCAGTTCTTC. This codes for CASSSAGGNNEQFF.

This chain joins TRBV20-1 and TRBJ2-7, with a tentative D call TRBD1 (6 bases). CDR3 length equals 13 residues. Trimming took 0 bases from V and 5 from J, leaving 11 bases between them. Germline-derived CDR1 and CDR2 are DFQATT and SNEGSKA (reference sequence). CDR3 coding DNA: TGCAGTGCTAGAGATTACAGGGACGACGAGCAGTACTTC. Translated, it gives CSARDYRDDEQYF.

This sequence joins TRBV4-1 and TRBJ2-1; 8 bases are a match to TRBD2. The germline V gene has CDR1 MGHRA and CDR2 YSYEKL. The CDR3 loop spans 13 amino acids. Trimming at V came to 4 bases and at J to 10 bases, leaving 6 bases not matched to a gene. In DNA form, the CDR3 reads TGCGCCAGCAGCCGAATACTAGCGGAGGAGCAGTTCTTC. Translation: CASSRILAEEQFF.

By its share, this clonotype is medium-sized. The genes are TRBV6-2 or TRBV6-3 and TRBJ2-1; 7 bases match TRBD2. The V gene's germline CDR1 is MNHEY and CDR2 SVGEGT. This CDR3 comprises 16 residues. V dropped 5 bases and J dropped 7; count of bases not matched to a gene: 14. The chain's CDR3 is CASSEVEGGYGNEQFF. CDR3 in DNA: TGTGCCAGCAGTGAAGTCGAGGGAGGGTACGGGAATGAGCAGTTCTTC.

This rearrangement joins TRBV7-6 to TRBJ2-1; D gene ambiguous. The CDR3 runs to 13 residues. V lost 3 bases and J 4 bases, leaving 7 bases between the germline ends. CDR1 SGHVS and CDR2 FNYEAQ come from the germline V gene. The DNA of the CDR3 is TGTGCCAGCAGCTTCGAAGAATACAATGAGCAGTTCTTC. This encodes CASSFEEYNEQFF.

This clonotype came up many times. The chain combines TRBV10-3 with TRBJ2-5; 12 bases match TRBD1. CDR1 and CDR2 (germline): ENHRY, SYGVKD. The CDR3 consists of 12 residues. The V and J ends lost 8 bases and 7 bases, in that order; junction bases with no gene match: 2. The CDR3 loop is CAIGTGGVTQYF. DNA for the CDR3: TGTGCCATCGGGACAGGGGGCGTGACCCAGTACTTC.

This chain links TRBV5-1 with TRBJ2-5; TRBD1 matches at 8 bases. CDR1 and CDR2 from the germline V gene are SGHRS and YFSETQ. Trimming took 4 bases from V and 4 from J; bases not matched to a gene: 9. The length of the CDR3 is 15 residues. The CDR3 here is CASSPTGDTRETQYF. In nucleotides, the CDR3 is TGCGCCAGCAGCCCGACAGGGGACACCCGAGAGACCCAGTACTTC. The complete variable domain, with remaining parts taken from reference TRBV5-1 and TRBJ2-5, reads KAGVTQTPRYLIKTRGQQVTLSCSPISGHRSVSWYQQTPGQGLQFLFEYFSETQRNKGNFPGRFSGRQFSNSRSEMNVSTLELGDSALYLCASSPTGDTRETQYFGPGTRLLVL.

This clonotype was picked up one time. J is TRBJ2-1 and V is TRBV5-1, with D uncertain. Germline V CDR1 and CDR2: SGHRS, YFSETQ. This CDR3 is 15 amino acids long. V shed 1 base and J shed 5 bases, with 13 bases lying between them. DNA of the CDR3: TGCGCCAGCAGCTTGTTTCCTAGTGGCGACAATGAGCAGTTCTTC. Translated: CASSLFPSGDNEQFF.

The chain couples TRBV28 to TRBJ1-2; D is undetermined. The CDR3 is 11 residues long. With 4 bases removed from V and 4 bases from J, the gap between germline ends came to 4 bases. Germline CDR1 is MDHEN and CDR2 is SYDVKM. CDR3 sequence: CASSSSYGYTF. CDR3 in DNA: TGTGCCAGCAGTTCCAGCTATGGCTACACCTTC.

This clonotype was recorded many times. The V and J genes are TRBV18 and TRBJ2-5, with 7 bases identical to TRBD1. The V segment lost 4 bases and the J segment 7 bases; nucleotides outside the gene matches: 9. Germline V CDR1 and CDR2: KGHSH, LQKENI. CDR3 size: 14 residues. CDR3 region: CASSRSEGAATQYF. DNA of the CDR3: TGTGCCAGCTCACGATCTGAGGGGGCGGCGACCCAGTACTTC.

This clonotype was observed at least ten times. The chain recombines TRBV19 with TRBJ1-1; TRBD1 aligns across 8 bases. The CDR3 totals 14 residues. Looked up from germline, CDR1 is LNHDA and CDR2 is SQIVND (reference sequence). Losses at the gene ends were 4 bases for V and 3 bases for J; bases not matched to a gene: 4. This CDR3 is CASSTGQGYTEAFF. CDR3 nucleotides: TGTGCCAGTAGTACAGGACAGGGTTACACTGAAGCTTTCTTT.

J is TRBJ2-7 and V is TRBV6-2 or TRBV6-3, with 9 bases that match TRBD1. The CDR3 runs to 15 residues. V dropped 6 bases and J dropped 3; count of bases not matched to a gene: 9. Germline assignment: CDR1 MNHEY and CDR2 SVGEGT. The CDR3 DNA sequence: TGTGCCAGCAGATTAAACAGGGGGCACAACTACGAGCAGTACTTC. Translating it yields CASRLNRGHNYEQYF.

The chain links TRBV29-1 to TRBJ2-7; TRBD1 matches 10 bases. Germline lookup yields CDR1 SQVTM and CDR2 ANQGSEA. After removal of 6 bases from V and 5 bases from J, the junction contained 7 bases not matched to a gene. CDR3 size: 13 residues. The chain's CDR3 is CSVKRQGADEQYF. The CDR3 coding sequence is TGCAGCGTAAAAAGACAGGGGGCCGACGAGCAGTACTTC.